The clone carrying this TCR beta chain was observed a single time. V lost 4 bases and J lost 2, with 14 bases in between. The CDR3 has 16 residues. The germline gives CDR1 LGHNA, CDR2 YSLEER. This table comes from immunoSEQ multiplex PCR, and its TCRdb copy is limited to in-frame clones, with some not included. This repertoire shows 70,000 to 90,000 clones, about nine tenths found once; its top ten account for 6.9%. These data belong to a study of blood T cell repertoires in COVID-19. This rearrangement joins TRBV4-3 to TRBJ2-2; D is possibly TRBD2 (6 bases). This TCR was sampled from a human donor in a cohort sampled during active COVID-19. The sequenced material came from peripheral blood. In DNA, the CDR3 is TGCGCCAGCAGCCTTACCTCACTAGCTAACACCGGGGAGCTGTTTTTT. This sequence encodes CASSLTSLANTGELFF.